The rows below give T cell receptor beta chains drawn from one sample of a study of shared clonotypes between healthy human individuals. Using immunoSEQ multiplex PCR, the repertoire was profiled, and TCRdb retains in-frame clones only, with some absent. The sample records a few million clones, approximately 93% being singletons. What was sequenced was naive CD4+ T cells from PBMCs. These receptors originate from a man aged 18 to 29 in good health. Some clones in this sample may be carry-over from other donors' samples. The CDR3 runs from the conserved cysteine through the conserved F or W.

CDR3aa: CASSFSVGTEAFF; v_gene: TRBV7-7; j_gene: TRBJ1-1
CDR3aa: CASSQDWRLTAYNEQFF; v_gene: TRBV4-3; j_gene: TRBJ2-1
CDR3aa: CASKWVGLGEETQYF; v_gene: TRBV6-5; j_gene: TRBJ2-5
CDR3aa: CASSPTGETQYF; v_gene: TRBV28; j_gene: TRBJ2-5
CDR3aa: CSVEDRRQSYNEQFF; v_gene: TRBV29-1; j_gene: TRBJ2-1
CDR3aa: CASSQEPGQINEKLFF; v_gene: TRBV4-2; j_gene: TRBJ1-4
CDR3aa: CASSTRGGWGTEAFF; v_gene: TRBV7-2; j_gene: TRBJ1-1
CDR3aa: CASSDPGTGDNIQYF; v_gene: TRBV25-1; j_gene: TRBJ2-4
CDR3aa: CATSDGQYRDEQFF; v_gene: TRBV15; j_gene: TRBJ2-1
CDR3aa: CASSTFIAGALSGANVLTF; v_gene: TRBV5-1; j_gene: TRBJ2-6
CDR3aa: CASSPEGLAGEDTQYF; v_gene: TRBV7-3; j_gene: TRBJ2-3
CDR3aa: CASSGPTVTYEQYF; v_gene: TRBV28; j_gene: TRBJ2-7
CDR3aa: CASSRDRADTEAFF; v_gene: TRBV18; j_gene: TRBJ1-1